Included here is one T cell receptor (beta chain) sequence, with context. What it binds is not known. The entry originates in a study of response to subunit inactivated influenza vaccine. Findings and limits, study-wide: The authors put forward the suggestion that each seasonal influenza vaccination may bring in only a limited number of new T cells.

In germline, CDR1 is SGHDT, CDR2 YYEEEE. V lost 3 bases and J lost 9; bases outside the gene matches: 9. The CDR3 sequence is 15 residues long. TCRdb fed the RT-PCR reads into MiXCR, producing one record per CDR3 protein. The sample holds around 520,000 distinct CDR3 sequences, around 25% seen once. This TCR derives from a man aged 50-59 years who received an inactivated influenza vaccine. Specimen: CD4+ T cells sorted from PBMCs, collected around 5 days after vaccination. The V and J genes are TRBV5-6 and TRBJ2-1; 10 bases line up with TRBD2. This CDR3 is CASSSLAGAVLEQFF. The CDR3 DNA reads TGTGCCAGCAGCTCGCTAGCGGGAGCCGTGCTTGAGCAGTTCTTC.